These 15 T cell receptor beta chains were sequenced from one sample in a study of human T cells and chemical hapten exposure (dated by TCRdb to the early 2020s). Library preparation attached unique molecular identifiers to individual cDNA molecules for quantitative, reproducible TCR counting. The raw public data were reprocessed by TCRdb itself: fastp quality trimming at Q25, MiXCR clonotype calling, in-frame beta chains only. Rows matching on CDR3 protein sequence are summarized as one entry with the most common DNA and genes. The sample includes fewer than 150,000 distinct CDR3 sequences, with over 7% observed a single time. The ten largest clones add up to 1.3% to 1.5% of the sample. Total RNA was extracted from unfractionated whole blood collected in Tempus Blood RNA tubes. Sequenced: whole blood. The receptors shown here come from a human donor in good health. Some clones in this sample may be carry-over from other donors' samples. Donor details come from another sample of the same person, matched by shared clones.

This clonotype was recorded many times. The rearrangement links TRBV20-1 to TRBJ1-5; TRBD1 might be the D (5 bases). V was cut by 3 bases and J by 2 bases, with 17 bases left in between. Germline CDR1 and CDR2: DFQATT and SNEGSKA (reference sequence). The CDR3 has 16 amino acids. CDR3 residues: CSASHPSGAGNQPQHF. CDR3 nucleotides: TGCAGTGCTAGCCATCCGAGTGGGGCGGGCAATCAGCCCCAGCATTTT.

This clonotype came up many times. V usage is TRBV14 and J usage is TRBJ2-7, with D perhaps TRBD2 (6 bases). CDR3 size: 14 residues. The germline V gene has CDR1 SGHDN and CDR2 FVKESK. The ends were cut back, 2 bases at V and 4 bases at J, with 12 bases in the middle. CDR3 region: CASSQRGLIYEQYF. In nucleotides, the CDR3 is TGTGCCAGCAGCCAACGGGGGTTAATTTACGAGCAGTACTTC.

This chain links TRBV6-5 with TRBJ2-2, with D unresolved. Germline CDR1 is MNHEY and CDR2 is SVGAGI. V was clipped by 0 bases and J by 6 bases, with 11 bases between them. This CDR3 is 15 amino acids long. CDR3 nucleotide sequence: TGTGCCAGCAGTTACTCGTTGGGTACCCCCGGGGAGCTGTTTTTT. Amino acids: CASSYSLGTPGELFF.

This clonotype was picked up many times. The chain combines TRBV4-3 with TRBJ2-1; tentatively, D is TRBD1 or TRBD2 (5 bases each). The germline V and J ends were trimmed by 1 base and 0 bases, with 13 bases remaining between them. The CDR3 totals 17 residues. The germline gives CDR1 LGHNA, CDR2 YSLEER. The CDR3 DNA is TGCGCCAGCAGCCAAGTGGGGGTAGACTACTCCTACAATGAGCAGTTCTTC. Translation: CASSQVGVDYSYNEQFF.

V is TRBV5-1 and J is TRBJ1-5, with D possibly matching TRBD1 (6 bases). In germline, CDR1 is SGHRS, CDR2 YFSETQ. Trimming removed 0 bases at V and 4 bases at J, with 11 bases between. The CDR3 sequence is 15 residues long. CDR3 protein: CASSLEGGLNQPQHF. For the CDR3, the DNA is TGCGCCAGCAGCTTGGAGGGGGGCTTAAATCAGCCCCAGCATTTT.

Ten or more counts support this clonotype. The rearrangement links TRBV25-1 to TRBJ2-3, with 12 bases that match TRBD1. The junction had 6 bases not matched to a gene; V was cut back by 3 bases and J by 2 bases. This CDR3 has 17 residues. Germline assignment: CDR1 MGHDK and CDR2 SYGVNS. The CDR3, as DNA: TGTGCCAGCAGTGAGTCCGGGACAGGGGGCGCCACAGATACGCAGTATTTT. Protein product: CASSESGTGGATDTQYF.

This clonotype has ten or more counts. The chain joins TRBV3-1 to TRBJ2-1; 7 bases align to TRBD2. Trimming cost V 1 base and J 6 bases; bases outside gene matches: 6. In germline, CDR1 is LGHDT, CDR2 YNNKEL (reference sequence). The CDR3 is made up of 15 amino acids. CDR3 loop: CASSQGSGIGNEQFF. CDR3 bases: TGTGCCAGCAGCCAAGGAAGCGGGATCGGCAATGAGCAGTTCTTC.

The chain carries TRBV27 and TRBJ2-1, with D possibly matching TRBD1 (6 bases). Germline loops: CDR1 MNHEY, CDR2 SMNVEV (reference sequence). V was clipped by 6 bases and J by 8 bases, with 23 bases between them. CDR3 size: 16 residues. CDR3: CASSPTPDRLQDEQFF. The DNA of the CDR3 is TGTGCCAGCAGCCCCACCCCCGACAGGTTGCAGGATGAGCAGTTCTTC.

The CDR3 nucleotides read TGTGCCAGCAGCTCCCCCCTAGCGGGAGACGGCAATGAGCAGTTCTTC. Its protein is CASSSPLAGDGNEQFF. The V gene is TRBV5-4, the J gene TRBJ2-1; 10 bases are a match to TRBD2. Unmatched junction bases numbered 9, after V lost 3 bases and J lost 6 bases. The length of the CDR3 is 16 residues. CDR1 is SGHNT, CDR2 YYREEE, per germline (reference sequence).

The sample holds a few counts of this clonotype. V usage is TRBV7-9 and J usage is TRBJ2-2, with 13 bases lining up with TRBD2. The CDR3 spans 17 residues. V lost 6 bases to trimming and J lost 2 bases; unmatched junction nucleotides: 6. CDR1 and CDR2 (germline): SEHNR, FQNEAQ (reference sequence). CDR3 residues: CASRGLGLAGNTGELFF. The DNA of the CDR3 is TGTGCCAGCAGGGGATTGGGACTAGCGGGAAACACCGGGGAGCTGTTTTTT.

In this sample, this clonotype turned up a few times. J is TRBJ2-2 and V is TRBV6-6, with D uncertain. Between the trimmed V and J ends, which lost 6 bases and 3 bases, there was a span of 8 bases. Germline V gives CDR1 MNHNY, CDR2 SVGAGI (reference sequence). This CDR3 has 13 residues. The CDR3 region is CASREEDTGELFF. The DNA for the CDR3 is TGTGCCAGCAGGGAAGAGGACACCGGGGAGCTGTTTTTT.

J is TRBJ1-1 and V is TRBV5-1, with D possibly matching TRBD1 (5 bases). The CDR3 runs 15 residues. The V gene's germline CDR1 is SGHRS and CDR2 YFSETQ. Trimming pared 5 bases from V and 1 base from J, leaving 15 bases between. The CDR3 loop is CASSTRGRTNTEAFF. CDR3 nucleotide sequence: TGCGCCAGCAGTACCCGGGGCCGTACGAACACTGAAGCTTTCTTT.

The table lists this clonotype with a few counts. V usage is TRBV7-2 and J usage is TRBJ2-7; 10 bases map to TRBD2. V was pared by 1 base and J by 5 bases, with 5 bases of the junction left unmatched. CDR1 and CDR2 (germline): SGHTA, FQGNSA. This CDR3 contains 15 residues. The CDR3 DNA follows: TGTGCCAGCAGCTTAGAAGCGGGGGGGCCACACGAGCAGTACTTC. Protein product: CASSLEAGGPHEQYF.

There are many counts of this clonotype. The chain combines TRBV5-1 with TRBJ2-5; D gene ambiguous. Germline V gives CDR1 SGHRS, CDR2 YFSETQ. The CDR3 is 11 residues long. V lost 6 bases and J 0 bases, leaving 3 bases between the germline ends. This CDR3 is CASNYQETQYF. The DNA for the CDR3 is TGCGCCAGCAATTACCAAGAGACCCAGTACTTC.

The table lists this clonotype with many counts. The genes are TRBV5-1 and TRBJ1-1; D is undetermined. Trimming took 0 bases from V and 8 from J, leaving 8 bases between them. Germline assignment: CDR1 SGHRS and CDR2 YFSETQ. The CDR3 length is 12 residues. The CDR3 is CASSLELGEAFF. CDR3 bases: TGCGCCAGCAGCTTGGAGCTCGGGGAAGCTTTCTTT. Using reference TRBV5-1 and TRBJ1-1 for the parts outside the CDR3, the full variable domain is KAGVTQTPRYLIKTRGQQVTLSCSPISGHRSVSWYQQTPGQGLQFLFEYFSETQRNKGNFPGRFSGRQFSNSRSEMNVSTLELGDSALYLCASSLELGEAFFGQGTRLTVV.